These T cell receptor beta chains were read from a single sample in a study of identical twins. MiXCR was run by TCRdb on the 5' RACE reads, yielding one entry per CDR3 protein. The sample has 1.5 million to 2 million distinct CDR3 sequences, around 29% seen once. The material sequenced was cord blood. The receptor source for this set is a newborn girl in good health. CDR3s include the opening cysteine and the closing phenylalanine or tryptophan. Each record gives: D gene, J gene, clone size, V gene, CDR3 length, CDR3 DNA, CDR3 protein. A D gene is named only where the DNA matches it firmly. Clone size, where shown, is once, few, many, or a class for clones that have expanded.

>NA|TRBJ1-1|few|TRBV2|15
TGTGCCAGCAGTGAAGGTCGGGCCAGGGACACTGAAGCTTTCTTT
CASSEGRARDTEAFF
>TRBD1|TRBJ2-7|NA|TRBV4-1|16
TGCGCCAGCAGCCCATTATTCCGGGACAGGTCCTACGAGCAGTACTTC
CASSPLFRDRSYEQYF
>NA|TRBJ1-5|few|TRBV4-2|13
TGTGCCAGCAGCCATTCCGGGAATCAGCCCCAGCATTTT
CASSHSGNQPQHF
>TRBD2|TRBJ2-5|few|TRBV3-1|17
TGTGCCAGCAGCCGACTAGCGGGGGGGCCGTTCCAAGAGACCCAGTACTTC
CASSRLAGGPFQETQYF
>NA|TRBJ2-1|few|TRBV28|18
TGTGCCAGCAGTTTATACGGCACCGGGACCAGAGCCTATTATGAGCAGTTCTTC
CASSLYGTGTRAYYEQFF
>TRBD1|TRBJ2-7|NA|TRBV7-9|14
TGTGCCAGCAGCTTAGCGATTGCAGGGGGCGAGCAGTACTTC
CASSLAIAGGEQYF
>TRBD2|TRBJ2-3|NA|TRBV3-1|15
TGTGCCAGCAGCCAACCCGGGGGGGACACAGATACGCAGTATTTT
CASSQPGGDTDTQYF
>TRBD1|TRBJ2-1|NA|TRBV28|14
TGTGCCAGCAGTGGACAGGGGAGGTACAATGAGCAGTTCTTC
CASSGQGRYNEQFF
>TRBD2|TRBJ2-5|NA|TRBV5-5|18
TGTGCCAGCAGCTTGTACATGACTAGCGGGAGCCTGTACAATGAGCAGTACTTC
CASSLYMTSGSLYNEQYF
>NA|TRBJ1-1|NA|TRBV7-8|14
TGTGCCAGCAGCTTAGAGACCTTGAACACTGAAGCTTTCTTT
CASSLETLNTEAFF
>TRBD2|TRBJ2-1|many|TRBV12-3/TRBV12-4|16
TGTGCCAGCAGTTTAGAGGGTAGCGGGAGTTTCTATGAGCAGTTCTTC
CASSLEGSGSFYEQFF
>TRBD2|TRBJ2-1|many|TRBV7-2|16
TGTGCCAGCAGCTTCTTGGTGCTAGCGGGTTACAATGAGCAGTTCTTC
CASSFLVLAGYNEQFF
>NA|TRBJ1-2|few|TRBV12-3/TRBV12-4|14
TGTGCCAGCAGTTTAAGGGGCGTTAGTGATGGCTACACCTTC
CASSLRGVSDGYTF
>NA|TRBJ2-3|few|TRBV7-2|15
TGTGCCAGCAGCTCCCAGCTGATAAGCACAGATACGCAGTATTTT
CASSSQLISTDTQYF
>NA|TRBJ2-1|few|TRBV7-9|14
TGTGCCAGCAGCCTGCAGACCGGGAGCAATGAGCAGTTCTTC
CASSLQTGSNEQFF
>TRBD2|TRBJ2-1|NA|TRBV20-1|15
TGCAGTGCTAGTAAGGTAGCGGGGCGGTTATATGAGCAGTTCTTC
CSASKVAGRLYEQFF
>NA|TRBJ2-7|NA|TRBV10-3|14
TGTGCCATCAGTGCGGCAGGGCTCTCCTACGAGCAGTACTTC
CAISAAGLSYEQYF